Shown below are 30 T cell receptor beta chains from a single sample sequenced in a study of blood T cell repertoires in COVID-19. Assay used: immunoSEQ multiplex PCR; TCRdb lists only in-frame clones, some missing. The repertoire holds 200,000 to 300,000 clones, roughly 84% seen once, with 4% to 4.5% in the top ten. Input material: peripheral blood. Receptors originate from a man aged 55 to 70 with acute or convalescent COVID-19.

This clone was seen once. The chain combines TRBV11-1 with TRBJ1-1; D may be TRBD1 (6 bases). This CDR3 region has 15 residues. Germline V gene sequence: CDR1 SGHAT, CDR2 FQDESV (reference sequence). Trimming stripped 2 bases from V and 0 bases from J, with 10 bases between. CDR3 sequence (DNA): TGTGCCAGCAGCTTATCCGGGACACTGAACACTGAAGCTTTCTTT. Protein: CASSLSGTLNTEAFF.

This clone was picked up a small number of times. This chain links TRBV3-1 (or the pseudogene TRBV3-2) with TRBJ1-1; no definite D call. This CDR3 contains 16 residues. Trimming removed 1 base at V and 1 base at J, with 13 bases between. In germline, CDR1 is LGHDT, CDR2 YNNKEL (reference sequence). The CDR3 DNA sequence: TGTGCCAGCAGCCAAGTAGGCGGGAGCCCGAACACTGAAGCTTTCTTT. Encoded protein: CASSQVGGSPNTEAFF.

A note on this clone: The same CDR3 arises from other DNA sequences in this sample as well. This rearrangement joins TRBV6-5 to TRBJ2-3, with D perhaps TRBD2 (5 bases). V was cut by 0 bases and J by 6 bases, with 13 bases left in between. The CDR3 extends over 15 amino acids. CDR1 and CDR2 (germline): MNHEY, SVGAGI. CDR3 sequence (DNA): TGTGCCAGCAGTTACTCTGGATTAGGAGGCGATACGCAGTATTTT. It codes for CASSYSGLGGDTQYF.

This chain joins TRBV3-1 (or the pseudogene TRBV3-2) and TRBJ1-6; D possibly corresponds to TRBD1 (6 bases). The CDR3 contains 15 residues. Germline-derived CDR1 and CDR2 are LGHDT and YNNKEL (reference sequence). Trimming left V 1 base short and J 11 bases short, with 15 bases between. CDR3 coding DNA: TGTGCCAGCAGCCAAGGCCTCACGGGACAAGCACCCCTCCACTTT. Its protein is CASSQGLTGQAPLHF.

The genes are TRBV6-5 and TRBJ2-7, with 8 bases fitting TRBD1. The CDR3 is 15 residues long. Germline-derived CDR1 and CDR2 are MNHEY and SVGAGI. V was clipped by 4 bases and J by 1 base; unmatched bases: 6. Here the CDR3 reads CASSSTGAQSYEQYF. CDR3 nucleotide sequence: TGTGCCAGCAGTTCGACAGGGGCTCAATCCTACGAGCAGTACTTC.

The chain has TRBV29-1 and TRBJ1-1; 7 bases map to TRBD1. This CDR3 contains 12 residues. The trim removed 4 bases at V and 5 bases at J, leaving 4 bases unmatched. The germline V gene encodes CDR1 SQVTM and CDR2 ANQGSEA. The CDR3 here is CSVGRGATEAFF. The CDR3 DNA reads TGCAGCGTTGGCAGGGGGGCAACTGAAGCTTTCTTT. Full variable domain (missing parts from reference TRBV29-1 and TRBJ1-1): SAVISQKPSRDICQRGTSLTIQCQVDSQVTMMFWYRQQPGQSLTLIATANQGSEATYESGFVIDKFPISRPNLTFSTLTVSNMSPEDSSIYLCSVGRGATEAFFGQGTRLTVV.

The rearrangement links TRBV11-2 to TRBJ1-1; unclear D gene. The germline gives CDR1 SGHAT, CDR2 FQNNGV. The germline V and J ends were trimmed by 1 base and 5 bases, with 17 bases remaining between them. This CDR3 is 16 amino acids long. The chain's CDR3 is CASSLGTGTAGTEAFF. CDR3 coding DNA: TGTGCCAGCAGCTTAGGAACGGGCACGGCGGGGACTGAAGCTTTCTTT.

This clone occurred once. The chain recombines TRBV12-3 or TRBV12-4 with TRBJ1-2, with 9 bases matching TRBD1. The V segment lost 2 bases and the J segment 8 bases; nucleotides outside the gene matches: 3. The CDR3 sequence is 13 residues long. DNA of the CDR3: TGTGCCAGCAGTTTATGGGACAGGGACGGCTACACCTTC. Its protein is CASSLWDRDGYTF.

The CDR3: CASSPREAAYNEQFF. CDR3 nucleotide sequence: TGTGCCAGCTCACCACGGGAGGCGGCCTACAATGAGCAGTTCTTC. The chain is built from TRBV18 and TRBJ2-1, with D possibly matching TRBD2 (6 bases). The CDR3 is 15 residues long. Germline V gene sequence: CDR1 KGHSH, CDR2 LQKENI. V dropped 1 base and J dropped 2 bases, with 9 bases sitting between them.

The J gene is TRBJ1-4, the V gene TRBV9, with TRBD1 matching over 7 bases. With 3 bases clipped from V and 7 bases from J, the junction kept 6 bases outside the gene matches. CDR3 size: 14 residues. Germline lookup yields CDR1 SGDLS and CDR2 YYNGEE. CDR3: CASSETGDAEKLFF. The CDR3 nucleotides are TGTGCCAGCAGCGAAACAGGGGATGCTGAAAAACTGTTTTTT. The full variable domain, with the rest looked up from reference TRBV9 and TRBJ1-4, is DSGVTQTPKHLITATGQRVTLRCSPRSGDLSVYWYQQSLDQGLQFLIQYYNGEERAKGNILERFSAQQFPDLHSELNLSSLELGDSALYFCASSETGDAEKLFFGSGTQLSVL.

The genes are TRBV6-5 and TRBJ2-7, with TRBD2 identical over 8 bases. Per germline, CDR1 MNHEY and CDR2 SVGAGI. V was pared by 6 bases and J by 2 bases, with 9 bases of the junction left unmatched. The CDR3 is 15 amino acids. CDR3 in DNA: TGTGCCAGCAGACCCTGGGCGGGGGGACCCTACGAGCAGTACTTC. This translates into CASRPWAGGPYEQYF.

V gene TRBV2 combines with J gene TRBJ1-4; 8 bases agree with TRBD1. The CDR3 covers 14 residues. With V trimmed by 5 bases and J by 8 bases, 7 bases remained unmatched. The germline V gene encodes CDR1 SNHLY and CDR2 FYNNEI. The CDR3: CASSQTGEREKLFF. The DNA for the CDR3 is TGTGCCAGCAGTCAGACAGGGGAAAGGGAAAAACTGTTTTTT.

This sequence joins TRBV6-5 and TRBJ2-1; TRBD2 agrees at 7 bases. In germline, CDR1 is MNHEY, CDR2 SVGAGI. This CDR3 is 15 amino acids long. V trimming: 4 bases; J trimming: 4 bases; junction bases outside the gene matches: 7. The CDR3 DNA follows: TGTGCCAGCAGTTGGGGAGGGGTTCGGTACAATGAGCAGTTCTTC. It yields the protein CASSWGGVRYNEQFF.

The chain joins TRBV30 to TRBJ1-3, with D unresolved. Per germline, CDR1 GTSNPN and CDR2 SVGIG (reference sequence). V was cut by 0 bases and J by 1 base, with 7 bases left in between. The CDR3 sequence is 14 residues long. The CDR3 DNA sequence: TGTGCCTGGAGTGTCGGGGTGTCTGGAAACACCATATATTTT. Translating it yields CAWSVGVSGNTIYF. Together with reference TRBV30 and TRBJ1-3, the CDR3 gives the full variable domain: SQTIHQWPATLVQPVGSPLSLECTVEGTSNPNLYWYRQAAGRGLQLLFYSVGIGQISSEVPQNLSASRPQDRQFILSSKKLLLSDSGFYLCAWSVGVSGNTIYFGEGSWLTVV.

The V and J genes are TRBV4-3 and TRBJ2-4; 13 nucleotides agree with TRBD2. The germline CDR1 and CDR2 sequences are LGHNA and YSLEER. Unmatched junction bases numbered 7, after V lost 1 base and J lost 1 base. This CDR3 is built from 19 residues. CDR3 nucleotide sequence: TGCGCCAGCAGCCAAGGACTAGCGGGAGGAACGAGGGCCAAAAACATTCAGTACTTC. This sequence encodes CASSQGLAGGTRAKNIQYF.

This clone was counted a few times. The rearrangement uses TRBV19 and TRBJ1-1, with 9 bases matching TRBD1. Germline-derived CDR1 and CDR2 are LNHDA and SQIVND (reference sequence). The CDR3 totals 15 residues. V was clipped by 6 bases and J by 2 bases; unmatched bases: 7. CDR3 sequence (DNA): TGTGCCAGTAGACCGGGGACAGGGAGAAACACTGAAGCTTTCTTT. Amino acids: CASRPGTGRNTEAFF.

Only one count was recorded for this clone. The chain is built from TRBV18 and TRBJ2-2, with 7 bases matching TRBD1. The CDR3 runs 13 residues. V dropped 6 bases and J dropped 12; count of bases not matched to a gene: 10. CDR1 and CDR2 from the germline V gene are KGHSH and LQKENI. The CDR3 DNA is TGTGCCAGCTCCGTCGGACAGGTCGGCAAGCTGTTTTTT. This encodes CASSVGQVGKLFF.

The chain employs TRBV7-2 and TRBJ2-3, with TRBD2 identical over 8 bases. This CDR3 is built from 15 residues. Looked up from germline, CDR1 is SGHTA and CDR2 is FQGNSA. V was pared by 5 bases and J by 3 bases, with 7 bases of the junction left unmatched. The DNA of the CDR3 is TGTGCCAGCAGCACGGCTACTAGCGGAACAGATACGCAGTATTTT. Encoded protein: CASSTATSGTDTQYF.

This sequence joins TRBV27 and TRBJ2-7; tentative D call: TRBD1 (6 bases). V was pared by 5 bases and J by 2 bases, with 16 bases between. The CDR3 consists of 15 residues. Germline-derived CDR1 and CDR2 are MNHEY and SMNVEV (reference sequence). CDR3 sequence reads: CASSLTGSDPYEQYF. DNA for the CDR3: TGTGCCAGCAGTCTTACAGGGTCCGATCCCTACGAGCAGTACTTC.

Of note for this clone: The sample contains more than one DNA sequence encoding this CDR3. The J gene is TRBJ1-1, the V gene TRBV3-1 (or the pseudogene TRBV3-2); possible D gene TRBD1, 5 bases. With 3 bases removed from V and 4 bases from J, the gap between germline ends came to 9 bases. Germline loops: CDR1 LGHDT, CDR2 YNNKEL (reference sequence). CDR3 length: 13 residues. The CDR3 region has the DNA TGTGCCAGCAGCCAGCAGGGAGGCACTGAAGCTTTCTTT. This translates into CASSQQGGTEAFF.

This clone came up many times. This chain uses TRBV7-6 with TRBJ2-7; D gene ambiguous. This CDR3 region has 15 residues. CDR1 is SGHVS and CDR2 is FNYEAQ in the germline V gene. Trimming shortened V by 4 bases and J by 5 bases, and 18 bases separated the two germline ends. The CDR3 protein is CASSSKADIGHEQYF. CDR3 coding DNA: TGTGCCAGCAGCTCCAAGGCCGACATCGGCCACGAGCAGTACTTC.

The chain links TRBV5-1 to TRBJ2-2; possible D gene TRBD2, 5 bases. Trimming pared 6 bases from V and 5 bases from J, leaving 17 bases between. The CDR3 sequence is 15 residues long. The V gene's germline CDR1 is SGHRS and CDR2 YFSETQ. The CDR3: CASIEGPVRTGELFF. CDR3 sequence (DNA): TGCGCCAGCATCGAGGGCCCAGTCAGGACCGGGGAGCTGTTTTTT.

As DNA, the CDR3 is TGTGCCAGCAGTTTCAGCGGCCGAGGGGAGCAGTACTTC. Translating gives CASSFSGRGEQYF. The chain joins TRBV27 to TRBJ2-7, with D perhaps matching TRBD2 (5 bases). CDR3 size: 13 residues. The germline gives CDR1 MNHEY, CDR2 SMNVEV (reference sequence). V was shortened by 3 bases and J by 7 bases, with 13 bases between the two germline ends.

This sequence joins TRBV5-6 and TRBJ2-5, with a possible D match to TRBD1 (6 bases). With 1 base removed from V and 5 bases from J, the gap between germline ends came to 15 bases. The CDR3 runs to 15 residues. The V gene's germline CDR1 is SGHDT and CDR2 YYEEEE. This chain's CDR3 is CASSLIGQFDETQYF. In nucleotides, the CDR3 is TGTGCCAGCAGCTTGATCGGACAGTTTGATGAGACCCAGTACTTC.

The V call is TRBV5-1, the J call TRBJ2-1; 9 nucleotides agree with TRBD2. Germline values: CDR1 SGHRS, CDR2 YFSETQ. V dropped 4 bases and J dropped 0; count of bases not matched to a gene: 2. The CDR3 consists of 15 residues. The chain's CDR3 is CASSPGLASYNEQFF. The CDR3 region has the DNA TGCGCCAGCAGCCCGGGACTAGCCTCCTACAATGAGCAGTTCTTC.

A remark on this clone: The sample has other DNA sequences that encode this CDR3 too. The gene calls are TRBV20-1 and TRBJ2-5; D unclear. V gave up 0 bases and J gave up 5 bases, with 4 bases separating them. The CDR3 loop spans 11 amino acids. Germline V gives CDR1 DFQATT, CDR2 SNEGSKA (reference sequence). As DNA, the CDR3 is TGCAGTGCTAGAGAGGGCGAGACCCAGTACTTC. This sequence encodes CSAREGETQYF.

This clone was picked up one time. CDR3: CASSLQQGLNGYTF. CDR3 in DNA: TGTGCCAGCAGTCTACAACAGGGATTGAATGGCTACACCTTC. The genes are TRBV27 and TRBJ1-2, with D possibly being TRBD1 (6 bases). The V gene's germline CDR1 is MNHEY and CDR2 SMNVEV (reference sequence). The CDR3 contains 14 residues. The V gene lost 5 bases and the J gene lost 6 bases, with 16 bases spanning the gap.

The chain has TRBV5-6 and TRBJ2-7, with D uncertain. V shed 5 bases and J shed 0 bases, with 15 bases lying between them. The CDR3 consists of 15 residues. Germline V gene data show CDR1 as SGHDT and CDR2 as YYEEEE. The CDR3 sequence is CASSQALHRSYEQYF. In DNA form, the CDR3 reads TGTGCCAGCAGTCAGGCCCTACATCGCTCCTACGAGCAGTACTTC. Based on the CDR3 plus reference TRBV5-6 and TRBJ2-7, the full variable domain is DAGVTQSPTHLIKTRGQQVTLRCSPKSGHDTVSWYQQALGQGPQFIFQYYEEEERQRGNFPDRFSGHQFPNYSSELNVNALLLGDSALYLCASSQALHRSYEQYFGPGTRLTVT.

Regarding this clone: The same CDR3 arises from other DNA sequences in this sample as well. This chain connects TRBV7-2 to TRBJ2-3; the match to TRBD2 covers 12 bases. There are 14 residues in the CDR3. Germline assignment: CDR1 SGHTA and CDR2 FQGNSA. The J segment lost 5 bases and the V segment lost 4 bases, leaving 1 base of the junction unmatched. The DNA for the CDR3 is TGTGCCAGCAGCTCGGGACTAGCGGGAGATACGCAGTATTTT. Amino acids: CASSSGLAGDTQYF.

The chain combines TRBV5-1 with TRBJ2-3; 11 bases line up with TRBD2. The CDR3 is made up of 19 amino acids. J gave up 1 base and V 4 bases, and 14 bases lay outside the gene matches. Germline V lookup: CDR1 SGHRS, CDR2 YFSETQ. Here the CDR3 reads CASSAGGSGRAWGTDTQYF. DNA for the CDR3: TGCGCCAGCAGCGCCGGGGGTAGCGGGAGGGCCTGGGGCACAGATACGCAGTATTTT.